The source of this T cell receptor beta chain is a study of blood T cell repertoires in COVID-19. Trimming removed 5 bases from V and 8 bases from J; junction bases left unmatched: 6. The CDR3 has 14 residues. Germline V gene sequence: CDR1 SGHVS, CDR2 FQNEAQ. In the authors' workflow: For nucleated cells, counts were estimated from reference gene primer amplification. Some clones are missing from TCRdb's copy, which holds only in-frame ones; the method was immunoSEQ multiplex PCR. V, J and clone size are taken as reported in that table, and D and trimming were inferred from the DNA itself. The sample has roughly 170,000 clones, around 86% seen once.

The receptor comes from a man in his forties with active or convalescent COVID-19. J is TRBJ1-6 and V is TRBV7-8, with 7 bases identical to TRBD1. Input material: peripheral blood. CDR3 loop: CASSRGQLYSPLHF. The CDR3 coding sequence is TGTGCCAGCAGCCGGGGACAGCTGTATTCACCCCTCCACTTT.